This T cell receptor (beta chain) was sequenced in a study of vaccination effects on CD4 cells after COVID-19. Points from the study as a whole: Few convalescent patients were studied, and early post-infection samples were lacking.

This table comes from immunoSEQ multiplex PCR, and its TCRdb copy is limited to in-frame clones, with some not included. The data contain roughly 27,000 clones, 72% of them singletons. To note about this clone: Its antigen is not known.

ViraFEST used viral peptide pools to expand antigen-specific CD4+ T cells before sequencing. Culture proceeded for more than 8 days, and CD4+ T cells were then isolated. According to the study, vaccine recipients showed no prior SARS-CoV-2 infection and negative nucleocapsid antibodies. Cultures had half their medium replaced with IL-2 medium on days 3 and 7. This receptor was taken from a human donor who received a COVID-19 vaccine. The sequences come from CD4+ T cells from PBMCs cultured with SARS-CoV-2 spike peptides, collected before COVID-19 vaccination.

CDR3 DNA sequence: TGTGCCAGTAGTCCAAGACAGGGGCGAAGAGCTTTCTTT. This codes for CASSPRQGRRAFF. V is TRBV19 and J is TRBJ1-1; 8 nucleotides line up with TRBD1. The CDR3 runs 13 residues. Germline V gene sequence: CDR1 LNHDA, CDR2 SQIVND (reference sequence). The V gene end was trimmed by 5 bases and the J gene end by 10 bases; junction bases not matched to a gene: 9.